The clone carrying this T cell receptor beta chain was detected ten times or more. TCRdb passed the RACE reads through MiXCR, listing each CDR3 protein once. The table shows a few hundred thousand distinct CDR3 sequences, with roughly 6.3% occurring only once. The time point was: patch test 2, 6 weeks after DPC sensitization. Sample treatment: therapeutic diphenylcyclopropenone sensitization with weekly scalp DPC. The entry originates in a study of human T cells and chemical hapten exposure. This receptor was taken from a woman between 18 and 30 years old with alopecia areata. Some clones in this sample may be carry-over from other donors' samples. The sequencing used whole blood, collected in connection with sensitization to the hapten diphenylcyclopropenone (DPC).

The CDR3 nucleotides read TGTGCCAGCAGTTTAGAGTCGGGGACAGGTTCTATGAGAGCTTTCTTT. Translation: CASSLESGTGSMRAFF. The chain is built from TRBV12-3 or TRBV12-4 and TRBJ1-1, with TRBD1 identical over 8 bases. The CDR3 consists of 16 residues. V shed 1 base, J shed 10 bases, and the junction held 14 bases outside the gene matches.